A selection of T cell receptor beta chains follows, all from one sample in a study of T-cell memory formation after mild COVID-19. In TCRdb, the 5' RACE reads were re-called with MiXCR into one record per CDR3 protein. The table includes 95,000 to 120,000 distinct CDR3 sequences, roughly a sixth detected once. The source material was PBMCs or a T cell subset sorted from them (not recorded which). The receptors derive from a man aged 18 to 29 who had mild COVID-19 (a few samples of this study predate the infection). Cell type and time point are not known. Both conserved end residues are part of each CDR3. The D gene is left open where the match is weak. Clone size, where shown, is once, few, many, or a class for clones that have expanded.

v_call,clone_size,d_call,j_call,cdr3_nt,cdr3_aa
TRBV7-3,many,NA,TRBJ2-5,TGTGCCAGCAGCTTATTGAGCGGGTCGGGAGAGACCCAGTACTTC,CASSLLSGSGETQYF
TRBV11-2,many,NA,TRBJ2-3,TGTGCCAGCAGCTTCCCTCTTCGTGGCACAGATACGCAGTATTTT,CASSFPLRGTDTQYF
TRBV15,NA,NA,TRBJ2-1,TGTGCCACCAGCATCGACCGGGGCATCAATGAGCAGTTCTTC,CATSIDRGINEQFF
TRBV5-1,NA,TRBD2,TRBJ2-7,TGCGCCAGCAGCTACGGGGGGTCCTACGAGCAGTACTTC,CASSYGGSYEQYF
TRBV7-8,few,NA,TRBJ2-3,TGTGCCAGCAGCTTAGAATATCGGGGGTGCGAGTATTTT,CASSLEYRGCEYF
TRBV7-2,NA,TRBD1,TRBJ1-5,TGTGCCAGCAGCCCAAGACAGGGAATAAATCAGCCCCAGCATTTT,CASSPRQGINQPQHF
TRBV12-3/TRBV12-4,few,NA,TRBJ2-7,TGTGCCAGCAGTTTTGGAACGGGGCAAGACTACGAGCAGTACTTC,CASSFGTGQDYEQYF
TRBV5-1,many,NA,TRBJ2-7,TGCGCCAGCAGCTTGGCCGGGGACCCGGGGCACGAGCAGTACTTC,CASSLAGDPGHEQYF
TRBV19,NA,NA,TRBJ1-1,TGTGCCAGTAGTATTCGGATGAACACTGAAGCTTTCTTT,CASSIRMNTEAFF
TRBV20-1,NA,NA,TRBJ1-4,TGCAGTGCTAGAGATCTATTGTGGGGGACTAATGAAAAACTGTTTTTT,CSARDLLWGTNEKLFF
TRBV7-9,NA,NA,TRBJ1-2,TGTGCCAGCAGCTTAGGGCAGACCGCCGGCCCAGGAGGCTACACCTTC,CASSLGQTAGPGGYTF
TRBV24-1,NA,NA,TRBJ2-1,TGTGCCACCAGTGATTCGGACGGGGATGAGCAGTTCTTC,CATSDSDGDEQFF
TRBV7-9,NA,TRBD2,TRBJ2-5,TGTGCCAGCAGCTTAGGATATGATTGGCGGGGGGAACGAGAGACCCAGTACTTC,CASSLGYDWRGERETQYF
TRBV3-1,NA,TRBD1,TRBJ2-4,TGTGCCAGCAGCCTTAATTCCGGGACAGGGGCAAACATTCAGTACTTC,CASSLNSGTGANIQYF
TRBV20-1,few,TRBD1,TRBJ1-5,TGCAGTGCTAGTTTCGCAGGGGGAGATCAGCCCCAGCATTTT,CSASFAGGDQPQHF
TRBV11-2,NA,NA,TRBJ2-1,TGTGCCAGCAGCCATACTGAGCAGTTCTTC,CASSHTEQFF
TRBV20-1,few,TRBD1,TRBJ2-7,TGCAGTGCTAGATTGGACAGGGGCGTATACGAGCAGTACTTC,CSARLDRGVYEQYF
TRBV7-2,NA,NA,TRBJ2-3,TGTGCCAGCAGCACGCAGGCTTCAGATACGCAGTATTTT,CASSTQASDTQYF
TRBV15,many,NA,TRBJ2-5,TGTGCCACCAGCGTGGACAGTACGGAGACCCAGTACTTC,CATSVDSTETQYF
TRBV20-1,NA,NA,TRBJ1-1,TGCAGTGCCGCCGCCGAGTACAGAATCTTGCGGGGAGGGACTGAAGCTTTCTTT,CSAAAEYRILRGGTEAFF
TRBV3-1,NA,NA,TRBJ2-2,TGTGCCAGCAGCCAGGCAGGCGGGGAGCTGTTTTTT,CASSQAGGELFF
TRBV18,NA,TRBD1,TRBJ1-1,TGTGCCAGCTCACCCCGGGACAGCTACACTGAAGCTTTCTTT,CASSPRDSYTEAFF
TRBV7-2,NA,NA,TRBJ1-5,TGTGCCAGCAGCTTCGGTTGGGATCAGCCCCAGCATTTT,CASSFGWDQPQHF
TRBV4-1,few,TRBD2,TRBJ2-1,TGCGCCAGCAGCCGTGGACTAGCGGGGCCCAATGAGCAGTTCTTC,CASSRGLAGPNEQFF
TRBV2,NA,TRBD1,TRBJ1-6,TGTGCCAGCAGGCCGACAGGGGGTTATTCACCCCTCCACTTT,CASRPTGGYSPLHF
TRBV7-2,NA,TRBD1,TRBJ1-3,TGTGCCAGCAGCCCGACAGGGCCCCCTGGAAACACCACATATTTT,CASSPTGPPGNTTYF
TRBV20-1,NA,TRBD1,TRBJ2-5,TGCAGTGCCGGGACAGGGGGCTACGAGACCCAGTACTTC,CSAGTGGYETQYF
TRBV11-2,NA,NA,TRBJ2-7,TGTGCCAGCAGCCAGGGCGGGGAGCAGTACTTC,CASSQGGEQYF
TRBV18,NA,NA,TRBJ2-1,TGTGCCAGCTCACCACCGGCAGGGGGGTACAATGATCAGTTCTTC,CASSPPAGGYNDQFF
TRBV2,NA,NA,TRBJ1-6,TGTGCCACGAGGAGGCTGTTAGGGATTGATTCACCCCTCCACTTT,CATRRLLGIDSPLHF
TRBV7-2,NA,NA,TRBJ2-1,TGTGCCAGCAGCCCCATTAGCTCCTACAATGAGCAGTTCTTC,CASSPISSYNEQFF
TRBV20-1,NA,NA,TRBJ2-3,TGCAGTCTCCGGGGCGCGGATAACACAGATACGCAGTATTTT,CSLRGADNTDTQYF
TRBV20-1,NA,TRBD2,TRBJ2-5,TGCAGTGCTCCGAAGGCCGGGACTAGCCCCAGAGAGACCCAGTACTTC,CSAPKAGTSPRETQYF
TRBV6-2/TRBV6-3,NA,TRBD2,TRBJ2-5,TGTGCCAGCAGTTTGGCGGGGGGGACCCAGTACTTC,CASSLAGGTQYF
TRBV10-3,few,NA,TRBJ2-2,TGTGCCATCAGTACAGGGCTCACGAACACCGGGGAGCTGTTTTTT,CAISTGLTNTGELFF
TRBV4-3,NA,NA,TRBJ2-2,TGCGCCAGCAGGGCCGGAGGGGGCATCCCGGGGGAGCTGTTTTTT,CASRAGGGIPGELFF
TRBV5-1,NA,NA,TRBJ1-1,TGCGCCAGCAGCCCTGCAGGGATCGGAACTGAAGCTTTCTTT,CASSPAGIGTEAFF
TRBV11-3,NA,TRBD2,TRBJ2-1,TGTGCCAGCAGCTTCTCTAGCGGGGCTTACAATGAGCAGTTCTTC,CASSFSSGAYNEQFF
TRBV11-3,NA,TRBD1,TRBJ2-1,TGTGCCAGCAGCTTAGGGGGGACAGGGGGGTACAATGAGCAGTTCTTC,CASSLGGTGGYNEQFF
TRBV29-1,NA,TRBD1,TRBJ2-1,TGCAGCGTTGCCAGGACAGGGTTCAATGAGCAGTTCTTC,CSVARTGFNEQFF
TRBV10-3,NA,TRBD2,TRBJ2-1,TGTGCCATCAGTGAGTCGAATAGCGGGGGGGCACCTGAGCAGTTCTTC,CAISESNSGGAPEQFF
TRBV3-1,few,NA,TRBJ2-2,TGTGCCAGCAGCCAGGCGAACACCGGGGAGCTGTTTTTT,CASSQANTGELFF
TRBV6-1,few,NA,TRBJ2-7,TGTGCCAGCAGATCAACCGGGGACGAGCAGTACTTC,CASRSTGDEQYF
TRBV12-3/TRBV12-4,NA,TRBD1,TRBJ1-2,TGTGCCAGCAGTTTGAGTGACAGGGTCTATGGCTACACCTTC,CASSLSDRVYGYTF
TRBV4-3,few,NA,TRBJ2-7,TGCGCCAGCAGCCAAGATTCAGGGTATTCCTACGAGCAGTACTTC,CASSQDSGYSYEQYF
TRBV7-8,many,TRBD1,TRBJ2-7,TGTGCCAGCAGGCAACAGGGGGAGCAGTACTTC,CASRQQGEQYF
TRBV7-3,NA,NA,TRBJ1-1,TGTGCCAGCAGCACCGGGGCGAACACTGAAGCTTTCTTT,CASSTGANTEAFF
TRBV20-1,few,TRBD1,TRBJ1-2,TGCAGTGCTGATGGGACAGGCGGCGGTGCCTCCGGATATGGCTACACCTTC,CSADGTGGGASGYGYTF
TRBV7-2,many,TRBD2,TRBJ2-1,TGTGCCAGCAGCTTAGTCGGGGGGTTCTACAATGAGCAGTTCTTC,CASSLVGGFYNEQFF
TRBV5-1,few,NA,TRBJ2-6,TGCGCCAGCAGCTTAGGACTCTCTGGGGCCAACGTCCTGACTTTC,CASSLGLSGANVLTF
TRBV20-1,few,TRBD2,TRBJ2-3,TGCAGTGCCCCCCGGGCTAGCGGGGGAGATACGCAGTATTTT,CSAPRASGGDTQYF
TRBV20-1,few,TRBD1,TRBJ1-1,TGCAGTGCTGGCGGACAGGAGAACACTGAAGCTTTCTTT,CSAGGQENTEAFF
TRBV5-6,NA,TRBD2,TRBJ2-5,TGTGCCAGCAGCTTCGGGACTAGCGGGGGTAGGACCCAGTACTTC,CASSFGTSGGRTQYF
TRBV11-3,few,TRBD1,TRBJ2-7,TGTGCCAGCAGCGGACAGGGTGTGAGGGAGCAGTACTTC,CASSGQGVREQYF
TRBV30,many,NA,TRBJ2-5,TGTGCCTGGAGGAGTCTCGGGGCCATCGTATACGAGACCCAGTACTTC,CAWRSLGAIVYETQYF